This is a list of T cell receptor beta chains from one sample in a study of blood T cell repertoires in COVID-19. The table came from immunoSEQ multiplex PCR; TCRdb's copy has only in-frame clones and leaves some out. This table has more than 100,000 clones, approximately 89% appearing once. Sequencing input: peripheral blood. The receptors originated from a woman of 80 years or more in a cohort sampled during active COVID-19. CDR3s include the opening cysteine and the closing phenylalanine or tryptophan. A D gene is named only where the DNA matches it firmly. Clone size is stated in some rows and not others, as once, few, many or a class when expanded.

CDR3 DNA	CDR3 protein	clone size	V gene	J gene	D gene
TGTGCCAGCAGCGTAATAATGAACACTGAAGCTTTCTTT	CASSVIMNTEAFF	-	TRBV9	TRBJ1-1	-
TGTGCCAGCAGCTCCGGGACAGGCTACGAGCAGTACTTC	CASSSGTGYEQYF	few	TRBV7-9	TRBJ2-7	TRBD1
TGTGCCAGCAGTTACTCAACAGTAGCTTTCTTT	CASSYSTVAFF	-	TRBV6-2/TRBV6-3	TRBJ1-1	-
TGTGCCAGCAGCTTAAGAGGGACAGGCGCCTACGAGCAGTACTTC	CASSLRGTGAYEQYF	-	TRBV7-2	TRBJ2-7	TRBD1
TGTGCCAGCAGTTTAGGGGGGGCTAACACCGGGGAGCTGTTTTTT	CASSLGGANTGELFF	-	TRBV5-5	TRBJ2-2	-
TGTGCCAGCAGCCCGATCGCGGTAAGCAATCAGCCCCAGCATTTT	CASSPIAVSNQPQHF	-	TRBV11-2	TRBJ1-5	-
TGTGCCAGCTCAAGGACAGGGAGGGCCGGGGAGCTGTTTTTT	CASSRTGRAGELFF	-	TRBV18	TRBJ2-2	-
TGCGCCAGCAGCGGCACAACTAGCGGGGGTACAAATGAGCAGTTCTTC	CASSGTTSGGTNEQFF	once	TRBV5-1	TRBJ2-1	TRBD2
TGTGCCATCAGTGAAAGGCAGGGGAACACAGATACGCAGTATTTT	CAISERQGNTDTQYF	few	TRBV10-3	TRBJ2-3	-
TGTGCCAGCAGCCACTCAGATACGCAGTATTTT	CASSHSDTQYF	-	TRBV14	TRBJ2-3	-
TGTGCCTGGAGCTCGGGGGGACAGGGGTATCAGCCCCAGCATTTT	CAWSSGGQGYQPQHF	-	TRBV30	TRBJ1-5	TRBD1
TGCGCCAGCAGCTCCGTGGAAGTGACAGTTCGGACTGAAGCTTTCTTT	CASSSVEVTVRTEAFF	-	TRBV5-1	TRBJ1-1	-
TGTGCCAGCAGTCCGGGGACAGGACACTCTGGGGCCAACGTCCTGACTTTC	CASSPGTGHSGANVLTF	-	TRBV6-6	TRBJ2-6	TRBD1
TGTGCCAGCAGTTCCACAGGGAGTGGGAACACTGAAGCTTTCTTT	CASSSTGSGNTEAFF	-	TRBV28	TRBJ1-1	-
TGTGCCAGCTCACCACCTGTAGGGGAGGACCAGCATTTT	CASSPPVGEDQHF	-	TRBV18	TRBJ1-5	-
TGCAGTGCTAGTCCAGATCAACCGAAAGCCTACGAGCAGTACTTC	CSASPDQPKAYEQYF	-	TRBV20-1	TRBJ2-7	-